This T cell receptor (beta chain) was retrieved from a study of blood T cell repertoires in COVID-19. In the case of this clone: Other DNA sequences in the sample encode the same CDR3.

Original handling: Scientists estimated how many nucleated cells there were by amplifying reference gene primers. Profiling relied on immunoSEQ multiplex PCR, and the TCRdb table lists in-frame clones only, not all of them. The DNA gave D and trimming, while V, J and clone size come from that table. The sample has 130,000 to 150,000 clones; 75% to 90% are singletons. The germline V and J ends were trimmed by 6 bases and 3 bases, with 6 bases remaining between them. Germline CDR1 and CDR2: DFQATT and SNEGSKA (reference sequence). This CDR3 contains 10 residues. Those enrolled, adults aged roughly 18 to 90 years, came from about two dozen US areas. Membership in each cohort depended on participant-reported clinical history.

The V gene is TRBV20-1, the J gene TRBJ2-7, with D possibly matching TRBD2 (5 bases). The sequenced sample consisted of PBMCs or T cells enriched from blood (not recorded which). The source is a man aged 55 to 70 who had recovered from COVID-19. The CDR3 nucleotides read TGCAGTGCGGGGAGCTACGAGCAGTACTTC. Translation gives CSAGSYEQYF.